Listed here are 18 T cell receptor beta chains from one sample, sequenced in a study of regulatory T cells in long-lasting Graves disease. Specified time point: newly diagnosed GD, antithyroid drugs for less than 3 months. With RNA extracted from PBMCs as input, the TCR library was made. CDR3 regions were amplified by Arm-PCR using iRepertoire HTBI primers to build TCR beta libraries. MiXCR was run by TCRdb on the multiplex PCR reads, yielding one entry per CDR3 protein. The sample has more than 400,000 distinct CDR3 sequences, about a sixth seen once. These data were also filed under a second study, of T cells in Graves' hyperthyroidism and ophthalmopathy.

The sample was peripheral blood mononuclear cells (PBMCs), taken at new diagnosis, from a patient treated with antithyroid drugs. The receptors originated from a man between 40 and 49 years old with Graves disease.

This clonotype came up many times. The chain uses TRBV27 and TRBJ2-7; D is perhaps TRBD1 (6 bases). Germline lookup yields CDR1 MNHEY and CDR2 SMNVEV (reference sequence). Trimming removed 11 bases at V and 5 bases at J, with 19 bases between. The CDR3 is 13 residues long. CDR3 in amino acids: CAAVGQGHHEQYF. For the CDR3, the DNA is TGTGCCGCGGTTGGTCAGGGGCACCACGAGCAGTACTTC.

At least ten counts were recorded for this clonotype. The chain is built from TRBV2 and TRBJ2-3; D assignment may be TRBD1 or TRBD2 (5 bases each). CDR3 length equals 13 residues. Germline CDR1 and CDR2: SNHLY and FYNNEI. The V gene lost 7 bases and the J gene lost 0 bases, with 8 bases spanning the gap. The CDR3 sequence: CASTRDSTDTQYF. CDR3 bases: TGTGCCAGCACGAGGGACAGCACAGATACGCAGTATTTT. Full variable domain (rest looked up from reference TRBV2 and TRBJ2-3): EPEVTQTPSHQVTQMGQEVILRCVPISNHLYFYWYRQILGQKVEFLVSFYNNEISEKSEIFDDQFSVERPDGSNFTLKIRSTKLEDSAMYFCASTRDSTDTQYFGPGTRLTVL.

The rearrangement links TRBV19 to TRBJ1-2; no reliable D call. CDR1 is LNHDA and CDR2 is SQIVND in the germline V gene (reference sequence). V lost 3 bases and J lost 4, with 15 bases in between. CDR3 length: 15 amino acids. Here the CDR3 DNA reads TGTGCCAGTAGTATCGGCCAGGCCGTCTCCTATGGCTACACCTTC. It yields the protein CASSIGQAVSYGYTF.

This clonotype has at least ten counts. The V call is TRBV27, the J call TRBJ2-3, with D unresolved. The length of the CDR3 is 15 residues. V was pared by 2 bases and J by 0 bases, with 9 bases between. Germline V gene data show CDR1 as MNHEY and CDR2 as SMNVEV (reference sequence). CDR3 sequence reads: CASSLGADSTDTQYF. DNA for the CDR3: TGTGCCAGCAGTTTAGGCGCGGACAGCACAGATACGCAGTATTTT.

V usage is TRBV6-2 or TRBV6-3 and J usage is TRBJ2-4, with D possibly being TRBD1 (6 bases). CDR3 length: 15 amino acids. Germline CDR1 and CDR2: MNHEY and SVGEGT. Trimming took off 4 bases at V and 0 bases at J, with 10 bases between the two ends. DNA for the CDR3: TGTGCCAGCAGTTCCGGACAGTCAGCCAAAAACATTCAGTACTTC. Protein product: CASSSGQSAKNIQYF.

This clonotype was seen a handful of times. This chain links TRBV2 with TRBJ1-4; possible D gene TRBD1, 6 bases. CDR3 length: 14 residues. Trimming stripped 7 bases from V and 3 bases from J, with 12 bases between. Germline CDR1 and CDR2: SNHLY and FYNNEI. CDR3 DNA: TGTGCCAGCACCCGAGGACAGTCTAATGAAAAACTGTTTTTT. Its translation is CASTRGQSNEKLFF.

Many counts were recorded for this clonotype. V usage is TRBV3-1 and J usage is TRBJ2-3; 10 nucleotides align to TRBD2. Per germline, CDR1 LGHDT and CDR2 YNNKEL (reference sequence). Unmatched junction bases numbered 16, after V lost 4 bases and J lost 3 bases. CDR3 size: 19 residues. CDR3 coding DNA: TGTGCCAGCAGCCGCCCTTTGGGGCGCACTAGCGGGACGACAGATACGCAGTATTTT. It is translated as CASSRPLGRTSGTTDTQYF.

This clonotype was detected only a few times. The chain employs TRBV6-9 and TRBJ1-5, with TRBD1 matching over 7 bases. Trimming removed 2 bases from V and 4 bases from J; junction bases left unmatched: 2. The CDR3 length is 14 residues. Germline V gene data show CDR1 as MNHGY and CDR2 as SVAAGI. As DNA, the CDR3 is TGTGCCAGCAGTTATCGGGACAGAAATCAGCCCCAGCATTTT. This encodes CASSYRDRNQPQHF.

In this sample, this clonotype turned up a few times. This chain joins TRBV24-1 and TRBJ2-5; a possible D gene is TRBD1 (6 bases). Germline CDR1 KGHDR, CDR2 SFDVKD. The CDR3 is made up of 16 amino acids. Trimming cost V 1 base and J 4 bases, with 15 bases left between them. The CDR3 here is CATSDFPGQPRETQYF. The CDR3 coding sequence is TGTGCCACCAGTGATTTCCCCGGACAGCCGAGAGAGACCCAGTACTTC.

This clonotype came up many times. The CDR3 reads CASSLPNSYEQYF. In nucleotides, the CDR3 is TGTGCCAGCAGTCTCCCGAACTCCTACGAGCAGTACTTC. The chain has TRBV28 and TRBJ2-7; D gene uncertain. The ends were cut back, 5 bases at V and 0 bases at J, with 8 bases in the middle. Germline CDR1 MDHEN, CDR2 SYDVKM. This CDR3 region has 13 residues.

About this clonotype: At one boundary the junction diverges from the germline segment, which might be a read error. This sequence joins TRBV6-1 and TRBJ2-1; D not resolved. In germline, CDR1 is MNHNS, CDR2 SASEGT. CDR3 length equals 13 residues. CDR3 protein: CASAWGMGNGQFF. The CDR3 DNA follows: TGTGCCAGCGCCTGGGGAATGGGGAATGGGCAGTTCTTC.

At least ten counts were recorded for this clonotype. The J gene is TRBJ2-2, the V gene TRBV30; 7 bases fit TRBD1. The CDR3 covers 14 residues. CDR1 and CDR2 from the germline V gene are GTSNPN and SVGIG (reference sequence). The V segment lost 2 bases and the J segment 6 bases; nucleotides outside the gene matches: 6. The CDR3 DNA reads as TGTGCCTGGAGTACCGGGACAGCAGCCGGGGAGCTGTTTTTT. Translation: CAWSTGTAAGELFF. The whole variable domain, filled in from reference TRBV30 and TRBJ2-2, reads SQTIHQWPATLVQPVGSPLSLECTVEGTSNPNLYWYRQAAGRGLQLLFYSVGIGQISSEVPQNLSASRPQDRQFILSSKKLLLSDSGFYLCAWSTGTAAGELFFGEGSRLTVL.

In its sample, this clonotype was seen many times. This chain connects TRBV12-3 or TRBV12-4 to TRBJ2-1, with a tentative D call TRBD2 (6 bases). This CDR3 comprises 15 residues. Trimming cost V 5 bases and J 4 bases, with 15 bases left between them. CDR3 in amino acids: CASSLAGLPYNEQFF. CDR3 nucleotide sequence: TGTGCCAGCAGTCTTGCGGGACTGCCATACAATGAGCAGTTCTTC.

At least ten counts were recorded for this clonotype. V usage is TRBV12-3 or TRBV12-4 and J usage is TRBJ1-2; no clear D gene. CDR3 length: 13 amino acids. V was clipped by 3 bases and J by 1 base, with 6 bases between them. The CDR3 is CASSFGHNYGYTF. As DNA, the CDR3 is TGTGCCAGCAGTTTCGGTCATAACTATGGCTACACCTTC.

This chain joins TRBV20-1 and TRBJ1-4; D gene uncertain. The CDR3 runs 12 residues. The V gene's germline CDR1 is DFQATT and CDR2 SNEGSKA (reference sequence). Trimming took off 3 bases at V and 4 bases at J, with 6 bases between the two ends. The CDR3 bases are TGCAGTGCTAGCAGCCATAATGAAAAACTGTTTTTT. Translation: CSASSHNEKLFF.

The chain has TRBV12-5 and TRBJ2-7; 9 nucleotides line up with TRBD2. CDR3 size: 15 residues. Germline V lookup: CDR1 LGHNT, CDR2 FRNRAP. With 0 bases clipped from V and 0 bases from J, the junction kept 0 bases outside the gene matches. CDR3 DNA: TGTGCTAGTGGTTTGGTAGCGGGGGGCTCCTACGAGCAGTACTTC. Protein product: CASGLVAGGSYEQYF.

In this sample, this clonotype turned up many times. The chain combines TRBV20-1 with TRBJ2-6, with TRBD2 matching 7 bases. The germline V gene has CDR1 DFQATT and CDR2 SNEGSKA (reference sequence). The V segment lost 0 bases and the J segment 2 bases; nucleotides outside the gene matches: 10. The CDR3 extends over 18 amino acids. The CDR3 region has the DNA TGCAGTGCTAGAGAAAGGCTAGCGGAACGACCTGGGGCCAACGTCCTGACTTTC. Protein sequence: CSARERLAERPGANVLTF.

With respect to this clonotype: One junction end does not reproduce the germline sequence, and a read error may be involved. The CDR3 loop reads CASSQGLAEEAQYF. Written as DNA, the CDR3 is TGTGCCAGCAGCCAAGGTCTAGCGGAAGAGGCCCAGTACTTC. This chain joins TRBV11-3 and TRBJ2-1; 7 bases agree with TRBD2. The J call may not be correct, given that the DNA end is closer to TRBJ2-5. The germline V gene encodes CDR1 SGHNT and CDR2 YENEEA. The CDR3 spans 14 residues.